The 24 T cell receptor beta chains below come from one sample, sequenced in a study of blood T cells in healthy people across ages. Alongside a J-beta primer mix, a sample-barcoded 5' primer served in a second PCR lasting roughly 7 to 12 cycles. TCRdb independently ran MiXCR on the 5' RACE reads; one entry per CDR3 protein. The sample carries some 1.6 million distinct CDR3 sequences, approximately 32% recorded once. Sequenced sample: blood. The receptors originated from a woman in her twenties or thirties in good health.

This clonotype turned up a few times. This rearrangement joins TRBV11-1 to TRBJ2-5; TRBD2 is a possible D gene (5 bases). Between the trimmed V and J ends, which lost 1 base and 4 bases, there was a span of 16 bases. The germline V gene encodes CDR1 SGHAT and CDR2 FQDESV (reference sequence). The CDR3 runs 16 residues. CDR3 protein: CASSLDSRGTGETQYF. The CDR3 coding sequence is TGTGCCAGCAGCTTAGATTCACGGGGTACGGGAGAGACCCAGTACTTC. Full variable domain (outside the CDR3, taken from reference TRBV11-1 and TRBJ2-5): EAEVAQSPRYKITEKSQAVAFWCDPISGHATLYWYRQILGQGPELLVQFQDESVVDDSQLPKDRFSAERLKGVDSTLKIQPAELGDSAMYLCASSLDSRGTGETQYFGPGTRLLVL.

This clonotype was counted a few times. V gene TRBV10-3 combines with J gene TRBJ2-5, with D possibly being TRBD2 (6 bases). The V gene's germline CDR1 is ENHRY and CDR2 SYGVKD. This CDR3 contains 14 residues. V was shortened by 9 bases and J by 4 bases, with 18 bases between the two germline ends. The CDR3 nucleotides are TGTGCCATTCCACATACAGGAGGGATAGAGACCCAGTACTTC. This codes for CAIPHTGGIETQYF.

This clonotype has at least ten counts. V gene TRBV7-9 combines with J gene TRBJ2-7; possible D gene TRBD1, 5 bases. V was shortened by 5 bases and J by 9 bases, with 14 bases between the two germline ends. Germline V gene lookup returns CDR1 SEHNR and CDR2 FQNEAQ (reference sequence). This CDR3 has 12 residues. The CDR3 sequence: CASSPGGAPQYF. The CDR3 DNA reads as TGTGCCAGCAGCCCTGGTGGGGCTCCGCAGTACTTC.

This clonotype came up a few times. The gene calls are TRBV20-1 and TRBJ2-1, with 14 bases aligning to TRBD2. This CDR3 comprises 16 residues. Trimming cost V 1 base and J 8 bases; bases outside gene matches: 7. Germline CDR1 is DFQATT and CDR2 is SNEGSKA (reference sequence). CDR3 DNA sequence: TGCAGTGCTAGAGCTCCGGGGACTAGCGGGGGACATGAGCAGTTCTTC. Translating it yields CSARAPGTSGGHEQFF.

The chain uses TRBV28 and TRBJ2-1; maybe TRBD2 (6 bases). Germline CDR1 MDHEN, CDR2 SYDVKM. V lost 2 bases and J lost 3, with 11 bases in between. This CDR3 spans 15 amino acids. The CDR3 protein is CASSLEEGGYNEQFF. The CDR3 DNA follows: TGTGCCAGCAGTTTAGAGGAGGGCGGCTACAATGAGCAGTTCTTC.

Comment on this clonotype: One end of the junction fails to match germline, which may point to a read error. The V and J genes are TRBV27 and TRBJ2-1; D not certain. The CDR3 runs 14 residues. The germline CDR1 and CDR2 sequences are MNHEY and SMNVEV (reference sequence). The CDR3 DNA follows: TGTGCCAGCAATTTATCCTCGATAGACAATGAGCAGTTCTTC. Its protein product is CASNLSSIDNEQFF.

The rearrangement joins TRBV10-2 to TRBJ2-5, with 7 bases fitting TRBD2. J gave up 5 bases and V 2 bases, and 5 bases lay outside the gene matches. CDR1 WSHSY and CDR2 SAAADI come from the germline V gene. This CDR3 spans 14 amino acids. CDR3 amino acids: CASSEVGGLETQYF. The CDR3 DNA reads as TGCGCCAGCAGTGAGGTGGGGGGGTTGGAGACCCAGTACTTC.

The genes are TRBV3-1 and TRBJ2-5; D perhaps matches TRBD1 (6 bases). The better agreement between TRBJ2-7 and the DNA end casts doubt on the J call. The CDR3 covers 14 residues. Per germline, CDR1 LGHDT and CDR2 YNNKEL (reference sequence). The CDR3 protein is CASSQGGDKYEQYF. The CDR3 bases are TGTGCCAGCAGCCAAGGAGGGGACAAATACGAGCAGTACTTC.

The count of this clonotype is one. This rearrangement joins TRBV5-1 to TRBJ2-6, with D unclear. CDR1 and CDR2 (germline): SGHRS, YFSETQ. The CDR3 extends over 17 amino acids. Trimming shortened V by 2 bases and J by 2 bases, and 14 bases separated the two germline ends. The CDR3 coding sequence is TGCGCCAGCAGCTTAGACACCCTTGGCGCTGGGGCCAACGTCCTGACTTTC. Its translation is CASSLDTLGAGANVLTF.

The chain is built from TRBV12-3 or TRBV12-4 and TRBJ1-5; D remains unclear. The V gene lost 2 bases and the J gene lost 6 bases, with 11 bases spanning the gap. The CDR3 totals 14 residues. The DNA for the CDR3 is TGTGCCAGCAGTTTAATCTCGCGGGCTCAGCCCCAGCATTTT. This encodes CASSLISRAQPQHF.

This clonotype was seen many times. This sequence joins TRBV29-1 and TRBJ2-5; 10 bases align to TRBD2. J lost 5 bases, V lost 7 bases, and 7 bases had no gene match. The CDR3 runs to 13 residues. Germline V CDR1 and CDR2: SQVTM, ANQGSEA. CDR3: CSAGISGRETQYF. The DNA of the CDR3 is TGCAGCGCCGGCATTAGCGGGAGGGAGACCCAGTACTTC. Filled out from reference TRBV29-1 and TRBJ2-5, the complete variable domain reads SAVISQKPSRDICQRGTSLTIQCQVDSQVTMMFWYRQQPGQSLTLIATANQGSEATYESGFVIDKFPISRPNLTFSTLTVSNMSPEDSSIYLCSAGISGRETQYFGPGTRLLVL.

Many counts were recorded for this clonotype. CDR3 DNA: TGCGCCAGCAGCTTTGACGGGAGTAAGGGTGAGCAGTTCTTC. As protein: CASSFDGSKGEQFF. The chain uses TRBV5-1 and TRBJ2-1; D is perhaps TRBD2 (6 bases). This CDR3 spans 14 amino acids. The germline V gene has CDR1 SGHRS and CDR2 YFSETQ. Trimming stripped 2 bases from V and 9 bases from J, with 15 bases between. Complete variable domain (other parts from reference TRBV5-1 and TRBJ2-1): KAGVTQTPRYLIKTRGQQVTLSCSPISGHRSVSWYQQTPGQGLQFLFEYFSETQRNKGNFPGRFSGRQFSNSRSEMNVSTLELGDSALYLCASSFDGSKGEQFFGPGTRLTVL.

The CDR3 spells CASGQRTGGPGGETQYF. CDR3 sequence (DNA): TGTGCCAGCGGGCAAAGGACGGGAGGGCCGGGGGGAGAGACCCAGTACTTC. The chain uses TRBV3-1 and TRBJ2-7; 8 bases line up with TRBD2. The last part of the DNA fits TRBJ2-5 better; the J call may be wrong. This CDR3 contains 17 residues. Germline CDR1 reads LGHDT; CDR2 reads YNNKEL (reference sequence).

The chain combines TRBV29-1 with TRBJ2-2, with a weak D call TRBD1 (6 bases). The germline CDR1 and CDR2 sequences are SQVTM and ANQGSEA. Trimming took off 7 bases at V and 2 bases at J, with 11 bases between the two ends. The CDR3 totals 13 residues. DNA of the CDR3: TGCAGCGCCCAGGGGACCAACACCGGGGAGCTGTTTTTT. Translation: CSAQGTNTGELFF.

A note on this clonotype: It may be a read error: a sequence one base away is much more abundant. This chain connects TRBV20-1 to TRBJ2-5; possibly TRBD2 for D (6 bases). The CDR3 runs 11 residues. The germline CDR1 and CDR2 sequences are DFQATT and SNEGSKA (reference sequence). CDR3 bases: TGCAGGAAGGAGGGAGGAGAGACCCAGTACTTC. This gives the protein CRKEGGETQYF.

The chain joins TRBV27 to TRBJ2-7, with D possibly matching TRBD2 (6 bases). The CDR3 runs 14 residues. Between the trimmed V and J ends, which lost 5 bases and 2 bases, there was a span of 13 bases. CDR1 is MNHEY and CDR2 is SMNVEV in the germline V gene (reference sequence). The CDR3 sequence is CASSGASAAYEQYF. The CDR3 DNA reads TGTGCCAGCAGTGGAGCTAGCGCGGCCTACGAGCAGTACTTC.

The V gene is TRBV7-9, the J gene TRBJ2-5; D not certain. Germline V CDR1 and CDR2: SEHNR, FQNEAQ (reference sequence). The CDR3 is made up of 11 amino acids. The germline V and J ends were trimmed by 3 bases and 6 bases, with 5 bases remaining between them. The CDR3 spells CASSFKKTQYF. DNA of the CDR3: TGTGCCAGCAGCTTTAAGAAGACCCAGTACTTC. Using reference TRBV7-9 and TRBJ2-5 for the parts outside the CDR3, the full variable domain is DTGVSQNPRHKITKRGQNVTFRCDPISEHNRLYWYRQTLGQGPEFLTYFQNEAQLEKSRLLSDRFSAERPKGSFSTLEIQRTEQGDSAMYLCASSFKKTQYFGPGTRLLVL.

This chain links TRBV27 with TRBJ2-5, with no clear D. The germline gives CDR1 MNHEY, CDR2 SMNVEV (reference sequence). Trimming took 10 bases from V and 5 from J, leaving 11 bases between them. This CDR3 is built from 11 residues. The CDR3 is CATSHGETQYF. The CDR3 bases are TGTGCCACTTCTCATGGGGAGACCCAGTACTTC.

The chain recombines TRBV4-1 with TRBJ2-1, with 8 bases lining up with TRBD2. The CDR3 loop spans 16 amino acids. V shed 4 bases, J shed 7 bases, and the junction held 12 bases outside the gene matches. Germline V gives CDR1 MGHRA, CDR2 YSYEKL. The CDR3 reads CASSPPLGGRRNEQFF. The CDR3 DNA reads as TGCGCCAGCAGCCCCCCCTTGGGCGGGAGGAGGAATGAGCAGTTCTTC.

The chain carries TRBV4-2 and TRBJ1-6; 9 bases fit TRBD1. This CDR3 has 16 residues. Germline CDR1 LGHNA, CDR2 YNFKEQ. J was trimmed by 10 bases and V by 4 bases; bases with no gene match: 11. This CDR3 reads CASSLDGTGNGSPLHF. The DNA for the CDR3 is TGTGCCAGCAGCCTGGACGGGACAGGGAATGGGTCACCCCTCCACTTT.

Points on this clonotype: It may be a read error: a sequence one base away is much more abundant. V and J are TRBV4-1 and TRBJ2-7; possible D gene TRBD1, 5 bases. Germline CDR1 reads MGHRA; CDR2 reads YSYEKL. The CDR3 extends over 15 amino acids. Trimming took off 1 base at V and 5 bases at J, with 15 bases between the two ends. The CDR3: CASSQAWGEAHEQYF. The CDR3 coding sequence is TGCGCCAGCAGCCAAGCATGGGGCGAGGCCCACGAGCAGTACTTC.

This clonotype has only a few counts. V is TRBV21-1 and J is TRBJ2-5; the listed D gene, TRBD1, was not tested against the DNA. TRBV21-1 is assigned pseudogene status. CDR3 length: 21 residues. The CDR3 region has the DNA TGTGCCAGCAGCAAAGGGAAGGCGGGACAGGGGGATTCGATCATCCAAGAGACCCAGTACTTC. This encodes CASSKGKAGQGDSIIQETQYF.

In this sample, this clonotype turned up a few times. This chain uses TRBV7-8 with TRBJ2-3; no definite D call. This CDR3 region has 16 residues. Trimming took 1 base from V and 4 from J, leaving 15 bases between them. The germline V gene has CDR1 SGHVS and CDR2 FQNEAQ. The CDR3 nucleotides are TGTGCCAGCAGCTTAGGCCTAAATGTGGGGTCAGATACGCAGTATTTT. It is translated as CASSLGLNVGSDTQYF.

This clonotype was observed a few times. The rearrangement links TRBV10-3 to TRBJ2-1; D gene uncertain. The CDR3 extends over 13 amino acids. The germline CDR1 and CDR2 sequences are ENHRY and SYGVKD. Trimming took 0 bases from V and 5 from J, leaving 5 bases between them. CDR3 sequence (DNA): TGTGCCATCAGTGAGTCCCAAAACAATGAGCAGTTCTTC. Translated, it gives CAISESQNNEQFF.